The source of this TCR beta chain is a study of blood T cells in healthy people across ages. Trimming cost V 0 bases and J 8 bases, with 9 bases left between them. CDR1 and CDR2 (germline): SGHKS, YYEKEE (reference sequence). CDR3 size: 14 residues. This clonotype turned up a few times. For the second PCR, which ran for roughly 7 to 11 cycles, a sample-barcoded 5' primer and a J-beta primer mix were used. From the 5' RACE reads, TCRdb called clonotypes with MiXCR, one entry per CDR3 protein. Of 550,000 to 800,000 distinct CDR3 sequences listed, about 30% were seen once; the top ten hold roughly 15%. Healthy individuals of Caucasian origin from Russia, aged roughly 6 to 100, served as donors.

The chain employs TRBV5-5 and TRBJ1-6; a weak D match, TRBD1 (6 bases). Material for sequencing was blood. The sequence was obtained from a woman of 80 years or more in good health. In nucleotides, the CDR3 is TGTGCCAGCAGCTTGGGAGGGGGGTATTCACCCCTCCACTTT. It codes for CASSLGGGYSPLHF. The full variable domain, rest sourced from reference TRBV5-5 and TRBJ1-6, is DAGVTQSPTHLIKTRGQQVTLRCSPISGHKSVSWYQQVLGQGPQFIFQYYEKEERGRGNFPDRFSARQFPNYSSELNVNALLLGDSALYLCASSLGGGYSPLHFGNGTRLTVT.